This paragraph covers one TCR beta chain sequence. What it binds is not known. The sample belongs to a study of vaccination effects on CD4 cells after COVID-19. The CDR3 is 15 residues long. The germline V and J ends were trimmed by 4 bases and 3 bases, with 12 bases remaining between them. CDR1 is KGHSH, CDR2 LQKENI, per germline. ViraFEST used viral peptide pools to expand antigen-specific CD4+ T cells before sequencing. Following 10 days of culture, CD4+ T cells were isolated. The person's infection with SARS-CoV-2, confirmed by PCR, took place between March and December 2020. Culturing of about 2 million PBMC per well took place with around 10 IU/ml IL-2 and approximately 10 ug/ml peptides. Half-medium changes using IL-2 medium occurred on days 3 and 7. Using immunoSEQ multiplex PCR, the repertoire was profiled, and TCRdb retains in-frame clones only, with some absent. The sample lists around 75,000 clones, around 70% occurring once.

The rearrangement uses TRBV18 and TRBJ1-4, with D hard to call. Sequenced here: CD4+ T cells from PBMCs cultured with HIV peptides, sampled before COVID-19 vaccination. Indicated subset: HIV-1 Nef peptide pool negative control/reference culture. The TCR sequence derives from a human donor who had a prior SARS-CoV-2 infection. The CDR3 region has the DNA TGTGCCAGCTCACAGGGTTTTGCCTCTAATGAAAAACTGTTTTTT. As protein: CASSQGFASNEKLFF. The variable domain in full, with the rest retrieved from reference TRBV18 and TRBJ1-4, is NAGVMQNPRHLVRRRGQEARLRCSPMKGHSHVYWYRQLPEEGLKFMVYLQKENIIDESGMPKERFSAEFPKEGPSILRIQQVVRGDSAAYFCASSQGFASNEKLFFGSGTQLSVL.